This TCR beta chain was identified in a study of T cell repertoires in cytomegalovirus infection. This CDR3 has 14 amino acids. V was clipped by 8 bases and J by 1 base, with 12 bases between them. Germline loops: CDR1 LNHNV, CDR2 YYDKDF (reference sequence). A single record per CDR3 protein comes from TCRdb applying MiXCR to the reads. The sample contains 100,000 or so distinct CDR3 sequences, approximately 16% of which appear only once. This rearrangement joins TRBV15 to TRBJ2-1, with D possibly TRBD2 on 6 matching bases. Sequencing was carried out using PBMCs. The source of this sequence is a human donor in good health (CMV status not recorded). Some clones in this sample may be carry-over from other donors' samples. The CDR3 DNA follows: TGTGCCACCGGGCTGGGGGGATCCTACAATGAGCAGTTCTTC. Translation: CATGLGGSYNEQFF.